Presented here are 9 T cell receptor beta chains from one specimen sequenced in a study of blood T cell repertoires in COVID-19. The protocol was immunoSEQ multiplex PCR, while the TCRdb copy is restricted to in-frame clones and leaves out a portion. The sample carries just under 350,000 clones, 83% recorded once. Sequenced sample: peripheral blood. Every receptor here comes from a young man with active or convalescent COVID-19.

This clone has only one observation. This rearrangement joins TRBV30 to TRBJ2-7; no firm D call. This CDR3 is 12 amino acids long. V shed 2 bases and J shed 1 base, with 6 bases lying between them. Per germline, CDR1 GTSNPN and CDR2 SVGIG (reference sequence). CDR3 DNA sequence: TGTGCCTGGAGTTTTCTTTCCTACGAGCAGTACTTC. It specifies CAWSFLSYEQYF.

V is TRBV7-2 and J is TRBJ2-5; possible D gene TRBD2, 7 bases. Trimming took 11 bases from V and 5 from J, leaving 15 bases between them. CDR1 and CDR2 (germline): SGHTA, FQGNSA. This CDR3 has 12 amino acids. CDR3 sequence reads: CALGGAVETQYF. DNA of the CDR3: TGTGCCTTAGGGGGGGCGGTGGAGACCCAGTACTTC.

The rearrangement joins TRBV5-6 to TRBJ1-1; 8 bases align to TRBD1. Trimming removed 0 bases from V and 0 bases from J; junction bases left unmatched: 1. Germline CDR1 is SGHDT and CDR2 is YYEEEE. The CDR3 runs to 15 residues. DNA for the CDR3: TGTGCCAGCAGCTTGGTGGGACAGGTGAACACTGAAGCTTTCTTT. Its protein is CASSLVGQVNTEAFF.

The chain combines TRBV21-1 with TRBJ1-6. TRBV21-1 is labeled a pseudogene. This CDR3 contains 15 residues. Written as DNA, the CDR3 is TGTGCCAGCCCTCAGCGGGGGGGGAACAATTCACCCCTCCACTTT. Translation: CASPQRGGNNSPLHF.

The CDR3 DNA reads as TGTGCCACCAGCAGAGACAGGGGCTATGGAAACACCATATATTTT. Translating gives CATSRDRGYGNTIYF. The chain couples TRBV15 to TRBJ1-3, with D perhaps TRBD1 (6 bases). The ends were cut back, 0 bases at V and 3 bases at J, with 9 bases in the middle. CDR3 length: 15 residues. Germline V lookup: CDR1 LNHNV, CDR2 YYDKDF (reference sequence).

The chain employs TRBV10-3 and TRBJ2-1; 13 bases match TRBD2. This CDR3 spans 16 amino acids. Germline values: CDR1 ENHRY, CDR2 SYGVKD. V gave up 5 bases and J gave up 5 bases; unmatched junction bases: 6. The CDR3 DNA follows: TGTGCCATCAGTACTACCGGGACTAGCGGGAACAATGAGCAGTTCTTC. This sequence encodes CAISTTGTSGNNEQFF.

The J gene is TRBJ1-2, the V gene TRBV11-3, with a weak D call TRBD1 (5 bases). The CDR3 length is 14 residues. V gave up 6 bases and J gave up 2 bases, with 13 bases separating them. The germline CDR1 and CDR2 sequences are SGHNT and YENEEA. The CDR3 region is CASSLARGNYGYTF. The CDR3 bases are TGTGCCAGCAGTCTCGCAAGGGGCAACTATGGCTACACCTTC.

The chain has TRBV7-2 and TRBJ1-5; 10 nucleotides line up with TRBD1. Germline V lookup: CDR1 SGHTA, CDR2 FQGNSA. The CDR3 totals 16 residues. After removal of 5 bases from V and 7 bases from J, the junction contained 11 bases not matched to a gene. The CDR3 DNA is TGTGCCAGCAGCACGGCGACAGGGGGCTTGGGACAGCCCCAGCATTTT. Its translation: CASSTATGGLGQPQHF.

This chain connects TRBV4-1 to TRBJ1-2; D is possibly TRBD1 (6 bases). V gave up 1 base and J gave up 4 bases, with 13 bases separating them. Germline V gene data show CDR1 as MGHRA and CDR2 as YSYEKL. This CDR3 contains 15 residues. The CDR3 region has the DNA TGCGCCAGCAGCCAAGTCCCCGGGACACCCTATGGCTACACCTTC. Its translation is CASSQVPGTPYGYTF.